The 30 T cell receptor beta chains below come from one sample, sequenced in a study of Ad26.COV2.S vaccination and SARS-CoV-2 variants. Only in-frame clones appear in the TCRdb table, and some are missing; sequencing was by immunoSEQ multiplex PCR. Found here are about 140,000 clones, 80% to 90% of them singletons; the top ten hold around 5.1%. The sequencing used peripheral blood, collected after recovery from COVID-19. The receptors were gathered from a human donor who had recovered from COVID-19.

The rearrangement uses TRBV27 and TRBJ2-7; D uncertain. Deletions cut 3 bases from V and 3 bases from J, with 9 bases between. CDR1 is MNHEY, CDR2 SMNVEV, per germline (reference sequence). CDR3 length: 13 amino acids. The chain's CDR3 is CASSFGVSYEQYF. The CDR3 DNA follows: TGTGCCAGCAGTTTTGGGGTAAGCTACGAGCAGTACTTC.

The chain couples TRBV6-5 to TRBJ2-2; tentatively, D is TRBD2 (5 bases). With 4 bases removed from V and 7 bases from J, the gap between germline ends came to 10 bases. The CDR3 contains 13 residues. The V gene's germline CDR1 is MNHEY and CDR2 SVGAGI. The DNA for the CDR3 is TGTGCCAGCAGTTGGAACGAGGGCGGGGAGCTGTTTTTT. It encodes CASSWNEGGELFF.

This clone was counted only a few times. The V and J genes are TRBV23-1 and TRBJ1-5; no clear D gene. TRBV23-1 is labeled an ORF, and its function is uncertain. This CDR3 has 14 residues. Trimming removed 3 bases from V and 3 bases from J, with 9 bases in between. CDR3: CASSHRVNNQPQHF. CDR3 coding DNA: TGCGCCAGCAGTCACCGGGTAAACAATCAGCCCCAGCATTTT.

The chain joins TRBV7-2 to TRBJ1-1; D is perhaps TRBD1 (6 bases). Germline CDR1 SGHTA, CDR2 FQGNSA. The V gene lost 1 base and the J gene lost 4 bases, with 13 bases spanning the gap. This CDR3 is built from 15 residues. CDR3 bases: TGTGCCAGCAGCTTAGTCGCGGGGGCGACCACTGAAGCTTTCTTT. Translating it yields CASSLVAGATTEAFF.

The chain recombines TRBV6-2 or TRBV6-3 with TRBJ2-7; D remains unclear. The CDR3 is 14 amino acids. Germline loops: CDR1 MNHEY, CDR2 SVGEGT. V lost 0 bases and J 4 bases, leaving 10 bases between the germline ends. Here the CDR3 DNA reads TGTGCCAGCAGTTACTCGCCAGGAAAGTACGAGCAGTACTTC. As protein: CASSYSPGKYEQYF.

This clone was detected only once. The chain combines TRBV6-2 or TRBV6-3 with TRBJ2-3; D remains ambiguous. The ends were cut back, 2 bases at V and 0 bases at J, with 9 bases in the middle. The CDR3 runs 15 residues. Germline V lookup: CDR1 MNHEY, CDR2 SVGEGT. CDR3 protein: CASSYAGPSTDTQYF. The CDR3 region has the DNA TGTGCCAGCAGTTACGCCGGGCCTAGCACAGATACGCAGTATTTT.

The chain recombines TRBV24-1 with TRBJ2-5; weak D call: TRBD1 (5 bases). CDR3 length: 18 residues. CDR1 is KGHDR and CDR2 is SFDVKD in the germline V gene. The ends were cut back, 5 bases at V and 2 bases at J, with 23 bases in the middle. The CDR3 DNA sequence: TGTGCCACCAGTGCCAGGGCTACCCTCCCCCGCCAACAAGAGACCCAGTACTTC. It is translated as CATSARATLPRQQETQYF.

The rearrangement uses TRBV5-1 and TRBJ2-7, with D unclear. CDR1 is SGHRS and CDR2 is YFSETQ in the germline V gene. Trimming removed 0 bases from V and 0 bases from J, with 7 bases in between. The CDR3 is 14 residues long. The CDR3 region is CASSLVGYSYEQYF. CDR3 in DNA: TGCGCCAGCAGCTTGGTAGGTTACTCCTACGAGCAGTACTTC.

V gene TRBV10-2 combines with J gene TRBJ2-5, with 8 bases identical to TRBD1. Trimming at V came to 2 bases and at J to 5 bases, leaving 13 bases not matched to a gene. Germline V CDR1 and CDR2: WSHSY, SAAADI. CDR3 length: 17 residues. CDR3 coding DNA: TGCGCCAGCAGTGAGAGAGGGACAGGTCGAATGCAGGAGACCCAGTACTTC. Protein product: CASSERGTGRMQETQYF.

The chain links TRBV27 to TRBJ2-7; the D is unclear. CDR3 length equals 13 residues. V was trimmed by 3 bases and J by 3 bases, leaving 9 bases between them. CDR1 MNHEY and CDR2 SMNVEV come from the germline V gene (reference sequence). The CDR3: CASSLIPHYEQYF. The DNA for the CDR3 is TGTGCCAGCAGTTTGATTCCGCACTACGAGCAGTACTTC.

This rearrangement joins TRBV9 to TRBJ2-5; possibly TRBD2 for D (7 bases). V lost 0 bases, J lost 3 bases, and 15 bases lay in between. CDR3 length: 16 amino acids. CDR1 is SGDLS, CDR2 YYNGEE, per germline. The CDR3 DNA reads TGTGCCAGCAGCGTAGAAGGGGGGGGGCCCGAAGAGACCCAGTACTTC. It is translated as CASSVEGGGPEETQYF.

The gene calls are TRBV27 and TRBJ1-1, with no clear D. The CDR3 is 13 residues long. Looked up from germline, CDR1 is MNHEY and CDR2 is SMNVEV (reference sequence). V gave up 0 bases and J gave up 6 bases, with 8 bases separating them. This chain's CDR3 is CASSLSDAAEAFF. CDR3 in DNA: TGTGCCAGCAGTTTATCGGACGCCGCTGAAGCTTTCTTT.

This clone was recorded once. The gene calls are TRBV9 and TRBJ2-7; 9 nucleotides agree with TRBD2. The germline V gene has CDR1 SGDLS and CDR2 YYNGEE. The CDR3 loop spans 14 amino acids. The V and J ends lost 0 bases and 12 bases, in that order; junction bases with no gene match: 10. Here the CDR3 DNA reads TGTGCCAGCAGCGTAGAGGCTAGCGGGGAATATTTGTACTTC. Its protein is CASSVEASGEYLYF.

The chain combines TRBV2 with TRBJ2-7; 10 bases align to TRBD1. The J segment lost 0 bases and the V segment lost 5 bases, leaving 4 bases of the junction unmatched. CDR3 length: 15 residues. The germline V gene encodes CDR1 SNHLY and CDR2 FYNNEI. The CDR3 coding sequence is TGTGCCAGCAGTTCGGGACAGGGGAGCTCCTACGAGCAGTACTTC. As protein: CASSSGQGSSYEQYF.

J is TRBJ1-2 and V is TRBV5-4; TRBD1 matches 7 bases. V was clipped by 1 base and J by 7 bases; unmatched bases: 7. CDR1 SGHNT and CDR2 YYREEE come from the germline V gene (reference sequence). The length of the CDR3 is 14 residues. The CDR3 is CASSLMVAGGGYTF. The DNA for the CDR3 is TGTGCCAGCAGCTTGATGGTGGCAGGGGGTGGCTACACCTTC.

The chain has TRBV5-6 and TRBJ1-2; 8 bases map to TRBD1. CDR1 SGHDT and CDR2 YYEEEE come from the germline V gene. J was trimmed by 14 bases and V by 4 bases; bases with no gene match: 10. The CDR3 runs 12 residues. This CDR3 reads CASSTLLDRVTF. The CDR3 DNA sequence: TGTGCCAGCAGCACTCTTCTGGACAGGGTTACCTTC.

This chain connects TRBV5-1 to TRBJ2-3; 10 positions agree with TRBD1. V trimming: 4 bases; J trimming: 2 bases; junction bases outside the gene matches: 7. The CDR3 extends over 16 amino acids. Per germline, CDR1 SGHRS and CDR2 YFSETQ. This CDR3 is CASSAGTGAATDTQYF. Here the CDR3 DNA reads TGCGCCAGCAGCGCGGGGACAGGGGCAGCCACAGATACGCAGTATTTT.

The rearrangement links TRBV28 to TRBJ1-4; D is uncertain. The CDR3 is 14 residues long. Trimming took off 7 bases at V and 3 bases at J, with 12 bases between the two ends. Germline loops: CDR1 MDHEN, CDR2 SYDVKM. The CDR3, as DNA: TGTGCCAGCAAAGGGCGATCGGCTAATGAAAAACTGTTTTTT. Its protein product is CASKGRSANEKLFF.

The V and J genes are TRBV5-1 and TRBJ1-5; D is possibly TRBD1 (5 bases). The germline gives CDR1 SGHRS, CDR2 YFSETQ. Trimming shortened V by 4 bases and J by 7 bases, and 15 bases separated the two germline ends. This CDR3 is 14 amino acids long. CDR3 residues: CASSKEGLEQPQHF. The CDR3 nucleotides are TGCGCCAGCAGCAAGGAGGGGTTGGAGCAGCCCCAGCATTTT. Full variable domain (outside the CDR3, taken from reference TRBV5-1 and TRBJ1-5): KAGVTQTPRYLIKTRGQQVTLSCSPISGHRSVSWYQQTPGQGLQFLFEYFSETQRNKGNFPGRFSGRQFSNSRSEMNVSTLELGDSALYLCASSKEGLEQPQHFGDGTRLSIL.

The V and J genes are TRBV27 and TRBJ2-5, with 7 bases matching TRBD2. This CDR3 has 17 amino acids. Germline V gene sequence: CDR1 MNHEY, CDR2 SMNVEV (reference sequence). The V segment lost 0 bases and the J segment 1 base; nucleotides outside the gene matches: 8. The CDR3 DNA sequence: TGTGCCAGCAGTTTATCGTGGCTTATAGCGGGCCAAGAGACCCAGTACTTC. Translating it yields CASSLSWLIAGQETQYF.

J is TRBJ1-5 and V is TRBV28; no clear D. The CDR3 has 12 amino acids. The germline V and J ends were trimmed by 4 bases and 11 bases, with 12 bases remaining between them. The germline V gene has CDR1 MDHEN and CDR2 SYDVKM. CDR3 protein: CASSSSTETQHF. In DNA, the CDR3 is TGTGCCAGCAGTTCCTCTACTGAGACCCAGCATTTT. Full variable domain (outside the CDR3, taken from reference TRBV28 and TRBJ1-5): DVKVTQSSRYLVKRTGEKVFLECVQDMDHENMFWYRQDPGLGLRLIYFSYDVKMKEKGDIPEGYSVSREKKERFSLILESASTNQTSMYLCASSSSTETQHFGDGTRLSIL.

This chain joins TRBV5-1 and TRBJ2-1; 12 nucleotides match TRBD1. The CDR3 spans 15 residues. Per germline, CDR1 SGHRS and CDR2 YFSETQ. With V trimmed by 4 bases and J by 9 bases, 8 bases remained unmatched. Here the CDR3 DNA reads TGCGCCAGCAGCGGCCGGGACAGGGGGCTGGTTGAGCAGTTCTTC. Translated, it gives CASSGRDRGLVEQFF.

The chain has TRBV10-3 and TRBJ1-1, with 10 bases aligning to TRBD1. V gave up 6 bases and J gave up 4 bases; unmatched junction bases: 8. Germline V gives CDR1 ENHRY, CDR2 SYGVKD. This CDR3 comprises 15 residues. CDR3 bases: TGTGCCATCAGGGCCGGGACAGGGGAGAGCACTGAAGCTTTCTTT. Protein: CAIRAGTGESTEAFF.

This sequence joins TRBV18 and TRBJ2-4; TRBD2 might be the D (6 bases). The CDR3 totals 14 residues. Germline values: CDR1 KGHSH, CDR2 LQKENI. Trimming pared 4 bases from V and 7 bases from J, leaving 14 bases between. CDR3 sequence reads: CASSLRDERNIQYF. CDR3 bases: TGTGCCAGCTCACTGCGGGACGAGAGGAACATTCAGTACTTC.

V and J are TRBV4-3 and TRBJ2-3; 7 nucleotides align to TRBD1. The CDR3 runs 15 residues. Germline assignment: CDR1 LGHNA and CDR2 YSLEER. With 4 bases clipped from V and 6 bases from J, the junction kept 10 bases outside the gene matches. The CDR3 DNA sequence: TGCGCCAGCAGCCCCCGACAGGGTTATATGGATACGCAGTATTTT. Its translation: CASSPRQGYMDTQYF.

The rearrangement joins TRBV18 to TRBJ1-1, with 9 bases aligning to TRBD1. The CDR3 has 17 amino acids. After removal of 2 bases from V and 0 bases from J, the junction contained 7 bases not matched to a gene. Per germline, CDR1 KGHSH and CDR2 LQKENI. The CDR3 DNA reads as TGTGCCAGCTCACCAACAGGGGGCCCCCCCATGAACACTGAAGCTTTCTTT. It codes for CASSPTGGPPMNTEAFF.

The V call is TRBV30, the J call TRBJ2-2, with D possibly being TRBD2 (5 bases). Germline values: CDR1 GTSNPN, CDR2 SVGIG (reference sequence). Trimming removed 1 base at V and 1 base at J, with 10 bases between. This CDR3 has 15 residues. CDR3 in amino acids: CAWSAGLLNTGELFF. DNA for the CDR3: TGTGCCTGGAGTGCTGGACTCCTGAACACCGGGGAGCTGTTTTTT.

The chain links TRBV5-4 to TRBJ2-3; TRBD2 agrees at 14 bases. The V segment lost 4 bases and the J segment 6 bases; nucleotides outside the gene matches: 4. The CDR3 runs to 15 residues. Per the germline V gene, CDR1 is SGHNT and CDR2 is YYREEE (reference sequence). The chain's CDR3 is CASSPRTSGGDTQYF. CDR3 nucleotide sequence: TGTGCCAGCAGCCCAAGGACTAGCGGGGGGGATACGCAGTATTTT.

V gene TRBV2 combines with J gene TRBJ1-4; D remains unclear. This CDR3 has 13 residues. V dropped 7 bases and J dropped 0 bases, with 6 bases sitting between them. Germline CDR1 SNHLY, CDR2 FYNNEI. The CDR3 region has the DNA TGTGCCAGCACGGGCGCAACTAATGAAAAACTGTTTTTT. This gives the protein CASTGATNEKLFF.

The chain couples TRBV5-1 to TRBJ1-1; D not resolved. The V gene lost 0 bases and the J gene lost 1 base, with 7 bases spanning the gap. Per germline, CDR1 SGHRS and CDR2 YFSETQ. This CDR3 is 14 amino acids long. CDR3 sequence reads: CASSLALANTEAFF. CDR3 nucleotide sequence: TGCGCCAGCAGCTTGGCCTTAGCGAACACTGAAGCTTTCTTT.